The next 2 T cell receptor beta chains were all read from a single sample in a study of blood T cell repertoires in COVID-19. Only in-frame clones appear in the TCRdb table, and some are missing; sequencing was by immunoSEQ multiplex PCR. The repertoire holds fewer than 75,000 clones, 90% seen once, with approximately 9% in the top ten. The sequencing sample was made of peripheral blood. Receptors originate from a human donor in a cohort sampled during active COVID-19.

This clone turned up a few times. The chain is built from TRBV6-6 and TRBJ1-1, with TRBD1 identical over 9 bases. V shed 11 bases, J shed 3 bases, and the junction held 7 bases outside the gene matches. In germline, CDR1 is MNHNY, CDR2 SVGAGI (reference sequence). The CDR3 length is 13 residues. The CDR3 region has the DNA TGTGCCGGGAACAGGGGGCCGGACACTGAAGCTTTCTTT. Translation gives CAGNRGPDTEAFF.

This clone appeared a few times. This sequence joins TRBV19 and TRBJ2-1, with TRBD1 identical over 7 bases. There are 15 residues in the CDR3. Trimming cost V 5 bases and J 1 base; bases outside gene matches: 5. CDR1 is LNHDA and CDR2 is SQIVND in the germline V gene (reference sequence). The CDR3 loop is CASSPRRGSYNEQFF. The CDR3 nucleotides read TGTGCCAGTAGTCCCCGCAGGGGGTCCTACAATGAGCAGTTCTTC.